The following is a T cell receptor (beta chain) sequence with its context. The antigen is undetermined. This entry is derived from a study of T-cell reconstitution after alpha-beta-depleted transplantation in children. Study-wide results and caveats: Where some patients showed high TCRbeta diversity at day 60, it came from recipient T cells and thymic progenitors that had survived. It was reported that alpha-beta T cells came from several hundred expanded graft clones (about two months after transplant). The main origin of T-cell counts and diversity one year after transplant was newly produced T cells.

This CDR3 has 15 amino acids. J was trimmed by 5 bases and V by 4 bases; bases with no gene match: 11. Per germline, CDR1 LGHDT and CDR2 YNNKEL (reference sequence). Unique molecular identifiers featured in how the TCRbeta library was prepared. TCRdb redid the calling of the PCR reads with MiXCR, one entry per CDR3 protein. The sample consists of 750,000 to 950,000 distinct CDR3 sequences, about 15% of them appearing once. The TCR comes from a male patient aged 10 to 17 who had a stem cell transplant for acute lymphoblastic leukemia, so the T cells may come from the graft donor. The chain has TRBV3-1 and TRBJ2-7; 7 positions match TRBD1. Here the sequenced sample was PBMCs, mostly from graft donor cells, taken 360 days after TCRalphabeta/CD19-depleted stem cell transplant. CDR3 sequence: CASSPRDRWMDEQYF. Here the CDR3 DNA reads TGTGCCAGCAGCCCACGGGACAGATGGATGGACGAGCAGTACTTC.